A single T cell receptor (beta chain) is shown here with its context. There are a few counts of this clonotype. The antigen it binds to is not known. No qualities accompany the bases; no much larger clone lies one base away. These data come from a study of blood T cells in healthy people across ages (dated by TCRdb to between 2014 and 2017). Background for the entire study: In model experiments, roughly one uniquely barcoded TCR beta cDNA molecule per two T cells was captured by template switching. To track age-related changes in TCR beta repertoire diversity, the study relied on deep sequencing normalized with unique cDNA molecular identifiers. The donors were split into four age groups: young (average about 15 years), middle-aged (over 35), aged (approximately 60) and long-lived (over 75). Donors of different ages were randomly distributed across sequencing lanes to avoid experimental bias. For two donors (one aged 18 to 29 and one aged 80 or older), the study analyzed two additional independent replicas of 1 million unique cDNA reads from the same blood draw.

The donors were 40 or so Caucasian individuals from Russia, aged roughly 6 to 95 years, who were systemically healthy. About 9.8 milliliters of peripheral blood were drawn from each donor into EDTA-treated Vacutainer tubes. PBMCs were isolated by Ficoll-Paque density-gradient centrifugation, with at least 6 million obtained per sample. Total RNA was extracted from PBMCs with Trizol reagent, with at least 6 micrograms obtained per sample. The percentages of naive CD45RAhigh/CD27high T cells were determined by flow cytometry on a PBMC aliquot from every donor. The library was generated by 5' RACE. For sequencing, an Illumina HiSeq 2500 was employed. A second PCR of 7 to 11 cycles was run with a J-beta primer mix and a sample-barcoded 5' primer. A unique molecular identifier was introduced onto each TCR beta cDNA molecule by a template-switch 5' adaptor carrying 12 random nucleotides. At least 2.5 million CDR3-containing paired-end reads were obtained from each sample. First-strand cDNA was synthesized from all RNA with the Mint cDNA synthesis kit, primed by a TRBC-specific oligonucleotide. All cDNA was treated with uracil-DNA glycosylase and then went through a first 18-cycle PCR with the universal primers M1SS and BC2_uni_R. Per the source publication's procedure: Each sample was normalized by randomly selecting 1 million high-quality reads, each carrying a distinct molecular identifier. Reads sharing molecular identifiers were discarded rather than binned into consensus sequences. MiTCR, run with a Q25 quality threshold and the strictest error-elimination algorithm, handled CDR3 identification, clonotype clustering and error correction. A nonparametric unseen species model with Euler transformation was used to estimate lower-bound total TCR beta diversity. TCRdb reran the public reads through fastp at Q25 and MiXCR, keeping productive beta chains. When rows share a CDR3 protein, they turn into one entry using the most common DNA and genes. The V and J calls were not made by the authors but by TCRdb's processing. The sample table lists 1.5 million to 2 million distinct CDR3 sequences, 25% to 30% of them with a count of one. The biggest ten clones account for less than 9.5% of the sample.

General study outcomes and caveats: Compared with the aged group, the long-lived group had more naive CD4+ T cells, fewer expanded clones and increased TCR diversity, a pattern suggesting age selection. Because the CMV infection status of the donors was unknown, age-related changes in expanded clonotypes may potentially have been confounded. Observed TCR beta diversity per million T cells fell roughly linearly with age, and a significant reduction was already apparent by age around 36. Estimates of total diversity from one million sequenced T cells were regarded as lower bounds and underestimates. There was a strong correlation between observed TCR beta diversity and the percentage of naive T cells measured by flow cytometry. Conclusive comparison of naive and antigen-experienced compartments was prevented by the profiling of bulk unsorted PBMCs.

The CDR3 starts with the cysteine, ends with the phenylalanine, and has 17 residues. Only the CDR3 DNA stays, 51 bases, in frame from base 1. Relative to germline, V is missing 0 bases and J is missing 4 bases, with 10 bases of the junction outside any gene match. The origin of this receptor is a woman in her 30s in good health. The chain is assembled from TRBV12-3 or TRBV12-4 and TRBJ1-2, with 8 bases in between that match TRBD1. Sequences were obtained from blood. The CDR3 loop reads CASSLAAGGKFGYGYTF. Read as DNA, the sequence is TGTGCCAGCAGTTTAGCGGCAGGGGGCAAGTTTGGCTATGGCTACACCTTC.